This is a list of T cell receptor beta chains from one sample in a study of T cell responses to AZD1222 COVID-19 vaccine. The protocol was immunoSEQ multiplex PCR, while the TCRdb copy is restricted to in-frame clones and leaves out a portion. This sample has tens of thousands of clones; roughly 88% occur once, and the top ten carry around 21%. The sequencing used peripheral blood, collected on day 0 of AZD1222 vaccination. These receptors came from an adult in good health. Each CDR3 is given with its conserved first and last residue. A D gene is named only where the DNA matches it firmly. For some rows the clone size is stated as once, few or many, or as a class when expanded; others skip it.

j_gene: TRBJ1-3
v_gene: TRBV5-1
d_gene: NA
abundance: NA
CDR3aa: CASSLAMGAQGNTIYF
CDR3nt: TGCGCCAGCAGCTTGGCCATGGGGGCCCAAGGAAACACCATATATTTT

j_gene: TRBJ1-1
v_gene: TRBV5-1
d_gene: TRBD1
abundance: NA
CDR3aa: CASSFAGTGREAFF
CDR3nt: TGCGCCAGCAGCTTTGCCGGGACAGGCCGGGAAGCTTTCTTT

j_gene: TRBJ1-5
v_gene: TRBV15
d_gene: NA
abundance: NA
CDR3aa: CATSSALGDQPQHF
CDR3nt: TGTGCCACCAGCAGCGCATTAGGAGATCAGCCCCAGCATTTT

j_gene: TRBJ2-3
v_gene: TRBV5-1
d_gene: NA
abundance: NA
CDR3aa: CASSLLSSSTDTQYF
CDR3nt: TGCGCCAGCAGCTTACTGTCTTCTAGCACAGATACGCAGTATTTT

j_gene: TRBJ1-2
v_gene: TRBV14
d_gene: NA
abundance: NA
CDR3aa: CASSQDSGPRTSYTF
CDR3nt: TGTGCCAGCAGCCAAGATTCCGGACCGAGAACGAGTTACACCTTC

j_gene: TRBJ1-5
v_gene: TRBV3-1/TRBV3-2
d_gene: NA
abundance: NA
CDR3aa: CASSPGDYNQPQHF
CDR3nt: TGTGCCAGCAGCCCAGGAGACTACAATCAGCCCCAGCATTTT

j_gene: TRBJ1-1
v_gene: TRBV18
d_gene: NA
abundance: NA
CDR3aa: CASSPPSVSAGITEAFF
CDR3nt: TGTGCCAGCTCACCACCGAGCGTATCGGCAGGCATCACTGAAGCTTTCTTT

j_gene: TRBJ2-6
v_gene: TRBV3-1/TRBV3-2
d_gene: NA
abundance: NA
CDR3aa: CASSQGEPGAQTGANVLTF
CDR3nt: TGTGCCAGCAGCCAAGGTGAGCCAGGGGCTCAAACTGGGGCCAACGTCCTGACTTTC

j_gene: TRBJ2-5
v_gene: TRBV4-3
d_gene: NA
abundance: once
CDR3aa: CASSQFFGQAQTQYF
CDR3nt: TGCGCCAGCAGCCAATTTTTCGGCCAGGCGCAGACCCAGTACTTC

j_gene: TRBJ1-2
v_gene: TRBV7-9
d_gene: NA
abundance: NA
CDR3aa: CASSSTGDNYGYTF
CDR3nt: TGTGCCAGCAGCTCCACCGGGGATAACTATGGCTACACCTTC

j_gene: TRBJ2-5
v_gene: TRBV7-9
d_gene: NA
abundance: NA
CDR3aa: CASSLGEETQYF
CDR3nt: TGTGCCAGCAGCTTAGGGGAGGAGACCCAGTACTTC

j_gene: TRBJ1-2
v_gene: TRBV30
d_gene: NA
abundance: NA
CDR3aa: CAWSSARYTF
CDR3nt: TGTGCCTGGAGTTCAGCGCGCTACACCTTC

j_gene: TRBJ2-3
v_gene: TRBV7-9
d_gene: TRBD1
abundance: NA
CDR3aa: CASSSKYRDRGLGTDTQYF
CDR3nt: TGTGCCAGCAGCAGTAAATACCGGGACAGGGGCTTGGGCACAGATACGCAGTATTTT

j_gene: TRBJ1-2
v_gene: TRBV30
d_gene: NA
abundance: NA
CDR3aa: CAWIELYGYTF
CDR3nt: TGTGCCTGGATAGAGTTATATGGCTACACCTTC

j_gene: TRBJ2-7
v_gene: TRBV7-5
d_gene: NA
abundance: NA
CDR3aa: CARIHWVVHEQYF
CDR3nt: TGTGCCAGAATCCACTGGGTTGTCCACGAGCAGTACTTC

j_gene: TRBJ1-5
v_gene: TRBV12-5
d_gene: NA
abundance: NA
CDR3aa: CASGQTLQPQHF
CDR3nt: TGTGCTAGTGGCCAAACACTTCAGCCCCAGCATTTT

j_gene: TRBJ1-2
v_gene: TRBV19
d_gene: NA
abundance: NA
CDR3aa: CASSMGRVNGYTF
CDR3nt: TGTGCCAGTAGTATGGGAAGGGTTAATGGCTACACCTTC

j_gene: TRBJ2-7
v_gene: TRBV3-1/TRBV3-2
d_gene: NA
abundance: NA
CDR3aa: CASSQDLGAAYEQYF
CDR3nt: TGTGCCAGCAGCCAAGATTTAGGCGCGGCCTACGAGCAGTACTTC

j_gene: TRBJ2-7
v_gene: TRBV6-5
d_gene: TRBD1
abundance: once
CDR3aa: CASSIDRVSSEQYF
CDR3nt: TGTGCCAGCAGTATTGACAGGGTATCTAGCGAGCAGTACTTC

j_gene: TRBJ2-7
v_gene: TRBV28
d_gene: TRBD2
abundance: NA
CDR3aa: CASSSTGRALGEQYF
CDR3nt: TGTGCCAGCAGTTCGACCGGGAGGGCTTTAGGCGAGCAGTACTTC

j_gene: TRBJ1-4
v_gene: TRBV5-6
d_gene: TRBD1
abundance: NA
CDR3aa: CASSSDRVGEKLFF
CDR3nt: TGTGCCAGCAGCTCTGACAGGGTAGGAGAAAAACTGTTTTTT

j_gene: TRBJ2-7
v_gene: TRBV4-3
d_gene: NA
abundance: NA
CDR3aa: CASSHLLGAYEQYF
CDR3nt: TGCGCCAGCAGCCACCTCCTAGGGGCCTACGAGCAGTACTTC

j_gene: TRBJ2-1
v_gene: TRBV7-3
d_gene: TRBD2
abundance: NA
CDR3aa: CASSAEIGALAGHYNEQFF
CDR3nt: TGTGCCAGCAGCGCCGAAATTGGGGCTCTAGCGGGACATTACAATGAGCAGTTCTTC

j_gene: TRBJ2-7
v_gene: TRBV7-9
d_gene: TRBD1
abundance: NA
CDR3aa: CASSSWPGGKSEYEQYF
CDR3nt: TGTGCCAGCAGCTCCTGGCCAGGGGGCAAATCAGAATACGAGCAGTACTTC

j_gene: TRBJ2-3
v_gene: TRBV7-3
d_gene: TRBD1
abundance: once
CDR3aa: CASSQSRGQDTQYF
CDR3nt: TGTGCCAGCAGCCAGTCCAGGGGGCAGGATACGCAGTATTTT

j_gene: TRBJ1-2
v_gene: TRBV3-1/TRBV3-2
d_gene: NA
abundance: NA
CDR3aa: CASSQGLANYGYTF
CDR3nt: TGTGCCAGCAGCCAAGGTTTAGCTAACTATGGCTACACCTTC

j_gene: TRBJ2-2
v_gene: TRBV11-2
d_gene: NA
abundance: NA
CDR3aa: CASSLMWKSGELFF
CDR3nt: TGTGCCAGCAGCTTAATGTGGAAGTCTGGGGAGCTGTTTTTT

j_gene: TRBJ2-1
v_gene: TRBV7-7
d_gene: TRBD1
abundance: NA
CDR3aa: CASSSLAGGNNEQFF
CDR3nt: TGTGCTAGCAGCTCCCTCGCAGGGGGTAATAATGAGCAGTTCTTC

j_gene: TRBJ2-1
v_gene: TRBV19
d_gene: TRBD2
abundance: NA
CDR3aa: CASRAPGGVNEQFF
CDR3nt: TGTGCCAGTAGGGCTCCGGGAGGAGTCAATGAGCAGTTCTTC

j_gene: TRBJ2-1
v_gene: TRBV10-3
d_gene: TRBD2
abundance: once
CDR3aa: CAIRESLAGNNEQFF
CDR3nt: TGTGCCATCAGAGAGTCACTAGCGGGGAACAATGAGCAGTTCTTC

j_gene: TRBJ1-4
v_gene: TRBV25-1
d_gene: NA
abundance: NA
CDR3aa: CASSEYLSAGYEKLFF
CDR3nt: TGTGCCAGCAGTGAATATCTTTCGGCAGGATATGAAAAACTGTTTTTT

j_gene: TRBJ2-5
v_gene: TRBV19
d_gene: NA
abundance: few
CDR3aa: CASSIRGPQETQYF
CDR3nt: TGTGCCAGTAGTATACGAGGGCCTCAAGAGACCCAGTACTTC

j_gene: TRBJ1-2
v_gene: TRBV18
d_gene: NA
abundance: NA
CDR3aa: CASSPEGGSGYTF
CDR3nt: TGTGCCAGCTCCCCGGAGGGAGGGTCTGGCTACACCTTC

j_gene: TRBJ1-5
v_gene: TRBV15
d_gene: NA
abundance: NA
CDR3aa: CATSRDNQPQHF
CDR3nt: TGTGCCACCAGCAGAGACAATCAGCCCCAGCATTTT

j_gene: TRBJ2-7
v_gene: TRBV9
d_gene: NA
abundance: once
CDR3aa: CASSVDRGNVYEQYF
CDR3nt: TGTGCCAGCAGCGTAGATCGGGGAAACGTCTACGAGCAGTACTTC

j_gene: TRBJ1-2
v_gene: TRBV2
d_gene: NA
abundance: NA
CDR3aa: CASMRERGDGYTF
CDR3nt: TGTGCCAGCATGCGGGAAAGGGGGGACGGCTACACCTTC

j_gene: TRBJ1-2
v_gene: TRBV19
d_gene: TRBD1
abundance: NA
CDR3aa: CASKGTGSTNGYTF
CDR3nt: TGTGCCAGTAAAGGGACAGGGTCAACAAATGGCTACACCTTC

j_gene: TRBJ2-7
v_gene: TRBV7-8
d_gene: NA
abundance: NA
CDR3aa: CASSFRGYEQYF
CDR3nt: TGTGCCAGCAGCTTTAGGGGATACGAGCAGTACTTC

j_gene: TRBJ2-1
v_gene: TRBV4-2
d_gene: NA
abundance: NA
CDR3aa: CASSQDGGGEQFF
CDR3nt: TGTGCCAGCAGCCAAGACGGCGGAGGGGAGCAGTTCTTC

j_gene: TRBJ2-7
v_gene: TRBV7-6
d_gene: NA
abundance: NA
CDR3aa: CASSLVVEDYEQYF
CDR3nt: TGTGCCAGCAGCTTAGTAGTCGAGGACTACGAGCAGTACTTC

j_gene: TRBJ2-7
v_gene: TRBV14
d_gene: TRBD2
abundance: few
CDR3aa: CASSQAFLAGKDEQYF
CDR3nt: TGTGCCAGCAGCCAAGCTTTTCTAGCGGGGAAAGACGAGCAGTACTTC

j_gene: TRBJ1-4
v_gene: TRBV7-9
d_gene: TRBD1
abundance: NA
CDR3aa: CASTGTGGEKLFF
CDR3nt: TGTGCCAGCACCGGGACAGGGGGTGAAAAACTGTTTTTT

j_gene: TRBJ2-1
v_gene: TRBV28
d_gene: NA
abundance: NA
CDR3aa: CASNQLGNEQFF
CDR3nt: TGTGCCAGCAACCAACTTGGGAATGAGCAGTTCTTC

j_gene: TRBJ2-6
v_gene: TRBV4-3
d_gene: NA
abundance: NA
CDR3aa: CASSQESGSGANVLTF
CDR3nt: TGCGCCAGCAGCCAAGAATCAGGCTCTGGGGCCAACGTCCTGACTTTC

j_gene: TRBJ2-3
v_gene: TRBV9
d_gene: TRBD2
abundance: NA
CDR3aa: CASSVDSGGADTQYF
CDR3nt: TGTGCCAGCAGCGTAGATAGCGGGGGGGCAGATACGCAGTATTTT

j_gene: TRBJ1-3
v_gene: TRBV10-3
d_gene: TRBD1
abundance: few
CDR3aa: CAISGDRGNTIYF
CDR3nt: TGTGCCATCAGTGGGGACAGGGGTAACACCATATATTTT

j_gene: TRBJ2-3
v_gene: TRBV7-6
d_gene: TRBD2
abundance: NA
CDR3aa: CASSTSGRGGTDTQYF
CDR3nt: TGTGCCAGCAGCACATCAGGACGGGGGGGCACAGATACGCAGTATTTT

j_gene: TRBJ1-3
v_gene: TRBV6-1
d_gene: NA
abundance: NA
CDR3aa: CASSEARHTIYF
CDR3nt: TGTGCCAGCAGTGAAGCCCGACACACCATATATTTT

j_gene: TRBJ2-3
v_gene: TRBV7-2
d_gene: NA
abundance: NA
CDR3aa: CASSWGHLNTQYF
CDR3nt: TGTGCCAGCAGCTGGGGACACCTGAATACGCAGTATTTT

j_gene: TRBJ2-1
v_gene: TRBV15
d_gene: NA
abundance: once
CDR3aa: CATSTGTTGRSEQFF
CDR3nt: TGTGCCACCAGCACCGGGACCACCGGCCGTAGTGAGCAGTTCTTC